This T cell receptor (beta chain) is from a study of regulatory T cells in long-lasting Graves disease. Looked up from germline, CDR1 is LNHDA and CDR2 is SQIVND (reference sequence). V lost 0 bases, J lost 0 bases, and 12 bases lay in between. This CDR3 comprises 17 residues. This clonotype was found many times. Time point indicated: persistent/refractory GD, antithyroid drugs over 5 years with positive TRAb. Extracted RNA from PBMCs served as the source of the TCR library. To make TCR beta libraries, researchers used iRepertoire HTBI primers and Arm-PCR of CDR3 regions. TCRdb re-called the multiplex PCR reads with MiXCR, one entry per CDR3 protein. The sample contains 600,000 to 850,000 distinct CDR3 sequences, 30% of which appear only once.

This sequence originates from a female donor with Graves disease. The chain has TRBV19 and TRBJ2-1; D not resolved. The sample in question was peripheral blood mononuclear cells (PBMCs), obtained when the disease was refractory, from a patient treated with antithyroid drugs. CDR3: CASSIDFSSASYNEQFF. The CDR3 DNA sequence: TGTGCCAGTAGTATAGATTTCAGCAGTGCCTCCTACAATGAGCAGTTCTTC. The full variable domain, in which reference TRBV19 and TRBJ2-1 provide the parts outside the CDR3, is DGGITQSPKYLFRKEGQNVTLSCEQNLNHDAMYWYRQDPGQGLRLIYYSQIVNDFQKGDIAEGYSVSREKKESFPLTVTSAQKNPTAFYLCASSIDFSSASYNEQFFGPGTRLTVL.